This entry lists 8 T cell receptor beta chains sequenced from one sample in a study of blood T cells in healthy people across ages. Primers used in a second PCR of roughly 7 to 11 cycles were a sample-barcoded 5' primer and a J-beta primer mix. TCRdb reanalysed the 5' RACE reads using MiXCR and keeps one entry per CDR3 protein. The sample has about 700,000 distinct CDR3 sequences, roughly 32% seen once. Sequences were obtained from blood. All receptors derive from a woman aged 80 or over in good health.

The chain has TRBV10-3 and TRBJ2-7; either TRBD1 or TRBD2 may fit D (5 bases each). Trimming left V 0 bases short and J 6 bases short, with 12 bases between. The CDR3 runs 14 residues. Germline CDR1 is ENHRY and CDR2 is SYGVKD. The CDR3 DNA reads TGTGCCATCAGTGAGTCGGGACGGGTTAGCGAGCAGTACTTC. Amino acid sequence: CAISESGRVSEQYF.

This clonotype was seen repeatedly, ten times or more. Written as DNA, the CDR3 is TGTGCCAGCAGATACCAACTCTACGAGCAGTACTTC. The encoded protein is CASRYQLYEQYF. This rearrangement joins TRBV6-2 or TRBV6-3 to TRBJ2-7, with D unresolved. CDR1 is MNHEY and CDR2 is SVGEGT in the germline V gene. The CDR3 runs 12 residues. V lost 6 bases and J 3 bases, leaving 9 bases between the germline ends.

This clonotype was observed a few times. One base away lies a much larger clone, so this may be a sequencing read error. The CDR3, as DNA: TGTGCCAGCAGCCAAGAAGCTACTAGCGGGGGCTACAATGAGCAGTACTTC. As protein: CASSQEATSGGYNEQYF. The rearrangement links TRBV3-1 to TRBJ2-5; TRBD2 agrees at 11 bases. The CDR3 totals 17 residues. The V gene's germline CDR1 is LGHDT and CDR2 YNNKEL (reference sequence). V lost 0 bases, J lost 11 bases, and 14 bases stayed unmatched.

This clonotype was seen repeatedly, ten times or more. The V and J genes are TRBV7-3 and TRBJ2-3; D is perhaps TRBD1 (5 bases). Germline values: CDR1 SGHTA, CDR2 FQGTGA. Between the trimmed V and J ends, which lost 5 bases and 3 bases, there was a span of 6 bases. The CDR3 is 12 residues long. The chain's CDR3 is CASSPGTDTQYF. Written as DNA, the CDR3 is TGTGCCAGCAGCCCAGGGACAGATACGCAGTATTTT. The full variable domain, with the rest looked up from reference TRBV7-3 and TRBJ2-3, is GAGVSQTPSNKVTEKGKYVELRCDPISGHTALYWYRQSLGQGPEFLIYFQGTGAADDSGLPNDRFFAVRPEGSVSTLKIQRTERGDSAVYLCASSPGTDTQYFGPGTRLTVL.

The chain joins TRBV4-1 to TRBJ2-3, with 11 bases aligning to TRBD2. CDR1 MGHRA and CDR2 YSYEKL come from the germline V gene. The length of the CDR3 is 23 residues. The trim removed 3 bases at V and 0 bases at J, leaving 23 bases unmatched. CDR3 bases: TGCGCCAGCAGCCAGGAAATTTTAGCCGGCCTAGCGGGAGGAACAGCTAGCACAGATACGCAGTATTTT. This sequence encodes CASSQEILAGLAGGTASTDTQYF.

This clonotype has just a few counts. This sequence may be a read error, since a much larger clone differs from it by one base. This chain's CDR3 is CASSSSPVVHEQYF. The DNA for the CDR3 is TGTGCCAGCAGCTCCTCCCCGGTAGTGCACGAGCAGTACTTC. J is TRBJ2-5 and V is TRBV7-2, with D uncertain. The assigned J gene may be wrong: the sequence end matches TRBJ2-7 better. The V gene's germline CDR1 is SGHTA and CDR2 FQGNSA. The CDR3 has 14 amino acids.

The chain links TRBV12-5 to TRBJ2-7; D might be TRBD1 or TRBD2, each matching 6 bases. Trimming stripped 5 bases from V and 10 bases from J, with 24 bases between. Germline values: CDR1 LGHNT, CDR2 FRNRAP. The CDR3 extends over 15 amino acids. DNA for the CDR3: TGTGCTAGTGGTGGCCCCCCAGCGCCCGGGGGCACCCAGTACTTC. As protein: CASGGPPAPGGTQYF.

The rearrangement uses TRBV5-1 and TRBJ1-1; unclear D gene. This CDR3 has 14 amino acids. With 0 bases removed from V and 0 bases from J, the gap between germline ends came to 6 bases. The germline gives CDR1 SGHRS, CDR2 YFSETQ. Written as DNA, the CDR3 is TGCGCCAGCAGCTTGGGGTTCGTGAACACTGAAGCTTTCTTT. It yields the protein CASSLGFVNTEAFF.